A few counts support the clone carrying this T cell receptor beta chain. These data originate in a study of blood T cell repertoires in COVID-19. Study in general: In each case, the material was cDNA or gDNA derived from T cells, B-cell-depleted T cells, or PBMCs.

This CDR3 has 11 amino acids. V trimming: 6 bases; J trimming: 5 bases; junction bases outside the gene matches: 1. Germline CDR1 is KGHSH and CDR2 is LQKENI. In the original analysis: Amplification of reference gene primers was used by the study to estimate nucleated cell counts. Measured with immunoSEQ multiplex PCR; TCRdb has only the in-frame clones, and not every one. V, J and clone size derive from that table, while D and trimming were established from the DNA sequence. Here the sample spans around 120,000 clones, around 86% being singletons. Sequencing was done on a sample of peripheral blood. The receptor's source is a man aged 35 to 55 with active or convalescent COVID-19. The chain couples TRBV18 to TRBJ2-7, with 7 bases fitting TRBD1. The CDR3, as DNA: TGTGCCAGCTCGACAGGGAACGAGCAGTACTTC. Encoded protein: CASSTGNEQYF.